The T cell receptor (beta chain) described here comes from a study of regulatory T cells in long-lasting Graves disease. General observations from the study: For persistent Graves' patients, TCR diversity was lower than for newly diagnosed ones. Persistent patients had more shared public clonotypes (under 3,000) than new patients (approximately 920).

In its sample, this clonotype was seen a few times. The target antigen is unknown. Arm-PCR of CDR3 regions with iRepertoire HTBI primers generated TCR beta libraries. TCRdb re-called the multiplex PCR reads through MiXCR, storing one row per CDR3 protein. The top ten clones hold 10% of a sample with 530,000 or so distinct CDR3 sequences, about 14% of them seen once. This sample's time point: newly diagnosed GD, antithyroid drugs for less than 3 months. After RNA was extracted from PBMCs, the TCR library was made from it. This CDR3 spans 14 amino acids. Germline V gene lookup returns CDR1 SQVTM and CDR2 ANQGSEA. V was pared by 0 bases and J by 6 bases, with 5 bases of the junction left unmatched. These records were also assigned to another study, of T cells in Graves' hyperthyroidism and ophthalmopathy. That paper states: HTBI primers were used for first-round RT-PCR of the TCR CDR3. From stable hyperthyroidism, ophthalmopathy was separated by a 13 V-J model.

The clonotype comes from a man aged 25 to 40 with Graves disease. This specimen consisted of peripheral blood mononuclear cells (PBMCs), obtained at new diagnosis, from a patient treated with antithyroid drugs. The chain employs TRBV29-1 and TRBJ2-1, with TRBD2 matching over 7 bases. CDR3 DNA sequence: TGCAGCGTTGAAGATCCACTAGCGCCCAATGAGCAGTTCTTC. It specifies CSVEDPLAPNEQFF.